This passage covers 6 T cell receptor beta chains from one sample sequenced in a study of blood T cell repertoires in COVID-19. Only in-frame clones appear in the TCRdb table, and some are missing; sequencing was by immunoSEQ multiplex PCR. The table records over 400,000 clones, about 89% of them present only once. Material for sequencing was peripheral blood. These receptors were obtained from a woman aged 45 to 65 with COVID-19, enrolled during active disease.

This chain connects TRBV6-5 to TRBJ2-3; TRBD1 agrees at 8 bases. This CDR3 contains 14 residues. Germline CDR1 and CDR2: MNHEY and SVGAGI. The ends lost 6 bases at V and 5 bases at J; junction bases unmatched: 7. The CDR3 is CASSVWTGQDTQYF. The CDR3 DNA is TGTGCCAGCAGCGTCTGGACAGGGCAAGATACGCAGTATTTT.

V usage is TRBV7-9 and J usage is TRBJ1-1; TRBD1 might be the D (6 bases). This CDR3 has 14 residues. V was clipped by 5 bases and J by 1 base, with 11 bases between them. CDR1 is SEHNR and CDR2 is FQNEAQ in the germline V gene (reference sequence). Written as DNA, the CDR3 is TGTGCCAGCAGCAGGGACACAAAGAACACTGAAGCTTTCTTT. This codes for CASSRDTKNTEAFF.

J is TRBJ2-3 and V is TRBV5-3, with 9 positions matching TRBD2. TRBV5-3 is treated as an ORF (open reading frame) with a function not yet certain. The CDR3 contains 15 residues. V lost 3 bases, J lost 6 bases, and 8 bases stayed unmatched. This CDR3 is CARSSRQAGGDTQYF. The CDR3 region has the DNA TGTGCCAGAAGCTCCCGGCAGGCGGGAGGGGATACGCAGTATTTT.

V is TRBV30 and J is TRBJ1-1; the D is unclear. The V end was cut by 7 bases, the J end by 7 bases, with 7 bases between. The CDR3 is made up of 9 amino acids. Germline V gene lookup returns CDR1 GTSNPN and CDR2 SVGIG (reference sequence). The CDR3 coding sequence is TGTGCCTACGGGATTGAAGCTTTCTTT. Translating gives CAYGIEAFF.

The genes are TRBV19 and TRBJ1-2, with TRBD1 matching 7 bases. This CDR3 has 15 residues. Germline assignment: CDR1 LNHDA and CDR2 SQIVND (reference sequence). The V gene end was trimmed by 4 bases and the J gene end by 4 bases; junction bases not matched to a gene: 9. The CDR3 sequence: CASSKIIQGSYGYTF. In DNA, the CDR3 is TGTGCCAGTAGTAAAATCATACAGGGGTCCTATGGCTACACCTTC.

This clone appeared once. The chain carries TRBV6-1 and TRBJ2-7; 7 bases match TRBD1. The V gene end was trimmed by 6 bases and the J gene end by 7 bases; junction bases not matched to a gene: 9. The CDR3 consists of 13 residues. The germline V gene has CDR1 MNHNS and CDR2 SASEGT. The CDR3: CASRTGPSGEQYF. CDR3 sequence (DNA): TGTGCCAGCAGGACAGGGCCCTCGGGTGAGCAGTACTTC.